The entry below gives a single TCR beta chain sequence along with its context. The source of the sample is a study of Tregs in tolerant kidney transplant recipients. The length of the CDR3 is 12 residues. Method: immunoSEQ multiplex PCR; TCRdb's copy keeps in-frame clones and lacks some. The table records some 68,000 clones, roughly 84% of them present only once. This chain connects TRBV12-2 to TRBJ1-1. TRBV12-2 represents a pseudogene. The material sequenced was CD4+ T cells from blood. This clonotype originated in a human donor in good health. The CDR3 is CASRLKNTEAFF. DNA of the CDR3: TGTGCAAGTCGCTTGAAGAACACTGAAGCTTTCTTT.